These 23 T cell receptor beta chains share one sample of origin, sequenced in a study of T cells in tuberculosis listed by TCRdb under 2018. Library construction relied on the immunoSEQ multiplex PCR assay. Here the immuneACCESS table is served through TCRdb, limited to in-frame sequences with V and J called. Missing clones are a known gap in these copies; in checked studies unresolved V genes cover under half, and the rest lacks a known reason. Present in this sample are tens of thousands of clones, more than 75% of which were seen just once. The ten largest clones capture 1.5% to 2% of the sample. PBMC were thawed, rested overnight, stained with a GMM-loaded CD1B tetramer, a Live/Dead dye and anti-CD3, and then sorted on a FACS Aria II. CD1B tetramers were loaded with C32 glucose monomycolate purified from Rhodococcus equi. Sequenced sample: CD1b-GMM tetramer-negative cells sorted from PBMCs. The intended sense of this specimen's cell subset or site label: T cells not binding CD1B-GMM tetramer, sorted from same donor. These receptors originate from an adult woman with latent tuberculosis.

The chain combines TRBV2 with TRBJ1-4; D may be TRBD1 (6 bases). This CDR3 has 14 residues. Germline CDR1 and CDR2: SNHLY and FYNNEI. The V end lost 10 bases, the J end lost 7 bases, and 19 bases lay between the germline ends. The CDR3 is CATRWDIRAEKLFF. The CDR3 DNA follows: TGTGCCACCAGATGGGACATTAGGGCTGAAAAACTGTTTTTT.

CDR3: CASQRQSNSPLHF. In nucleotides, the CDR3 is TGCGCCAGCCAGCGACAGTCTAATTCACCCCTCCACTTT. The chain combines TRBV10-2 with TRBJ1-6; possible D gene TRBD1, 5 bases. This CDR3 has 13 residues. Germline V gene lookup returns CDR1 WSHSY and CDR2 SAAADI. Trimming took off 8 bases at V and 6 bases at J, with 11 bases between the two ends.

The rearrangement uses TRBV7-2 and TRBJ2-7, with 8 bases lining up with TRBD2. This CDR3 has 14 residues. CDR1 is SGHTA, CDR2 FQGNSA, per germline. Trimming at V came to 5 bases and at J to 4 bases, leaving 7 bases not matched to a gene. The CDR3 protein is CASSPSGLQYEQYF. CDR3 nucleotide sequence: TGTGCCAGCAGCCCTAGCGGGCTACAGTACGAGCAGTACTTC.

J is TRBJ2-5 and V is TRBV12-5, with 11 bases that match TRBD2. The CDR3 has 14 amino acids. J was trimmed by 5 bases and V by 6 bases; bases with no gene match: 5. Germline assignment: CDR1 LGHNT and CDR2 FRNRAP. The CDR3 region is CASGRLAGPETQYF. CDR3 coding DNA: TGTGCTAGTGGCCGACTAGCGGGGCCGGAGACCCAGTACTTC.

This chain links TRBV2 with TRBJ2-3, with TRBD1 matching 9 bases. V shed 1 base, J shed 3 bases, and the junction held 2 bases outside the gene matches. CDR3 length: 15 residues. Germline values: CDR1 SNHLY, CDR2 FYNNEI. CDR3 DNA: TGTGCCAGCAGTGAAGAAGGACAGGGGACAGATACGCAGTATTTT. This translates into CASSEEGQGTDTQYF.

The chain recombines TRBV11-2 with TRBJ2-2; TRBD2 agrees at 12 bases. V lost 4 bases to trimming and J lost 5 bases; unmatched junction nucleotides: 2. The CDR3 loop spans 15 amino acids. The V gene's germline CDR1 is SGHAT and CDR2 FQNNGV. The CDR3 spells CASSSGLAGTGELFF. The CDR3 region has the DNA TGTGCCAGCAGCTCCGGACTAGCGGGGACCGGGGAGCTGTTTTTT. The full variable domain, with the rest looked up from reference TRBV11-2 and TRBJ2-2, is EAGVAQSPRYKIIEKRQSVAFWCNPISGHATLYWYQQILGQGPKLLIQFQNNGVVDDSQLPKDRFSAERLKGVDSTLKIQPAKLEDSAVYLCASSSGLAGTGELFFGEGSRLTVL.

The genes are TRBV7-9 and TRBJ2-5; D is possibly TRBD1 (5 bases). CDR1 and CDR2 from the germline V gene are SEHNR and FQNEAQ (reference sequence). The ends were cut back, 1 base at V and 13 bases at J, with 10 bases in the middle. The CDR3 contains 11 residues. Written as DNA, the CDR3 is TGTGCCAGCAGCTTAGGGCAGGGTGTGTACTTC. Protein sequence: CASSLGQGVYF.

This chain joins TRBV7-9 and TRBJ2-3; TRBD2 agrees at 10 bases. Germline CDR1 and CDR2: SEHNR and FQNEAQ (reference sequence). The junction had 3 bases not matched to a gene; V was cut back by 2 bases and J by 4 bases. The CDR3 extends over 15 amino acids. CDR3 nucleotide sequence: TGTGCCAGCAGCTTAAGCGGGGGGGCCGCAGATACGCAGTATTTT. Translation gives CASSLSGGAADTQYF.

The chain joins TRBV5-1 to TRBJ2-2; TRBD1 matches 7 bases. V was pared by 6 bases and J by 3 bases, with 17 bases of the junction left unmatched. CDR3 length equals 18 residues. Germline V CDR1 and CDR2: SGHRS, YFSETQ. CDR3 amino acids: CASKPDILGGRDTGELFF. The CDR3 DNA is TGCGCCAGCAAACCCGACATCCTAGGGGGCCGCGACACCGGGGAGCTGTTTTTT.

The chain has TRBV15 and TRBJ2-1, with 7 bases that match TRBD1. Germline loops: CDR1 LNHNV, CDR2 YYDKDF (reference sequence). The J segment lost 10 bases and the V segment lost 0 bases, leaving 3 bases of the junction unmatched. The CDR3 has 13 residues. CDR3 sequence (DNA): TGTGCCACCAGCAGAGATAGGGGGCACGAGCAGTTCTTC. Translation gives CATSRDRGHEQFF.

With respect to this clone: No conserved phenylalanine or tryptophan is present at the end of the CDR3, so a read error is the likely explanation. The limits of the CDR3 on the DNA are not certain, so only TCRdb's listed CDR3 is given. The chain has TRBV6-1 and TRBJ1-6; the tabulated D call, TRBD1, remains unverified against the DNA. The CDR3 extends over 14 residues, inclusive of both ends. The germline CDR1 and CDR2 sequences are MNHNS and SASEGT. The CDR3 protein is CASSELLDKGQSTI.

This chain joins TRBV18 and TRBJ2-2; TRBD2 aligns across 7 bases. Germline lookup yields CDR1 KGHSH and CDR2 LQKENI. The length of the CDR3 is 14 residues. V lost 3 bases and J lost 5; bases outside the gene matches: 3. CDR3 nucleotides: TGTGCCAGCTCACCGGGACTACCTACCGGGGAGCTGTTTTTT. This encodes CASSPGLPTGELFF.

This clone was recorded only once. The gene calls are TRBV7-6 and TRBJ1-3, with a weak D call TRBD1 (6 bases). The V end lost 5 bases, the J end lost 0 bases, and 11 bases lay between the germline ends. The germline V gene encodes CDR1 SGHVS and CDR2 FNYEAQ. The length of the CDR3 is 15 residues. CDR3 region: CASSRTETSGNTIYF. CDR3 bases: TGTGCCAGCAGCCGGACAGAGACCTCTGGAAACACCATATATTTT.

This rearrangement joins TRBV10-1 to TRBJ1-1, with TRBD1 as a possible D gene (5 bases). The CDR3 runs to 19 residues. From germline, CDR1 is WNHNN and CDR2 SYGVQD (reference sequence). The germline V and J ends were trimmed by 3 bases and 0 bases, with 23 bases remaining between them. The DNA for the CDR3 is TGCGCCAGCAGTGAAAGGTGGACAAGGGCTGTTTCAATGAACACTGAAGCTTTCTTT. Translating gives CASSERWTRAVSMNTEAFF.

The chain couples TRBV18 to TRBJ2-3; tentatively, D is TRBD2 (6 bases). Per the germline V gene, CDR1 is KGHSH and CDR2 is LQKENI. Trimming took 2 bases from V and 6 from J, leaving 12 bases between them. The CDR3 runs to 14 residues. The CDR3 region has the DNA TGTGCCAGCTCACCAGGAGGGAATCGGGATACGCAGTATTTT. Its protein product is CASSPGGNRDTQYF. The variable domain in full, completed from reference TRBV18 and TRBJ2-3, reads NAGVMQNPRHLVRRRGQEARLRCSPMKGHSHVYWYRQLPEEGLKFMVYLQKENIIDESGMPKERFSAEFPKEGPSILRIQQVVRGDSAAYFCASSPGGNRDTQYFGPGTRLTVL.

The genes are TRBV6-5 and TRBJ1-4; possible D gene TRBD1, 5 bases. Germline CDR1 and CDR2: MNHEY and SVGAGI. The CDR3 totals 14 residues. Trimming shortened V by 0 bases and J by 13 bases, and 15 bases separated the two germline ends. The CDR3 loop reads CASSYSGLDSGLFF. The CDR3 DNA sequence: TGTGCCAGCAGTTACTCGGGACTCGACAGCGGACTGTTTTTT.

This clone has more than one count but fewer than ten. The gene calls are TRBV4-1 and TRBJ2-5; the D gene is possibly TRBD2 (6 bases). V gave up 1 base and J gave up 2 bases, with 11 bases separating them. Germline V gene lookup returns CDR1 MGHRA and CDR2 YSYEKL. This CDR3 contains 15 residues. Here the CDR3 reads CASSQVTGEQETQYF. The DNA for the CDR3 is TGCGCCAGCAGCCAAGTTACGGGGGAACAAGAGACCCAGTACTTC.

The CDR3 DNA follows: TGTGCCAGCAGCTTAGATCGGGACAGCTATGGCTACACCTTC. Its protein product is CASSLDRDSYGYTF. V gene TRBV7-9 combines with J gene TRBJ1-2; 7 nucleotides agree with TRBD1. The trim removed 1 base at V and 4 bases at J, leaving 3 bases unmatched. The CDR3 has 14 amino acids. Looked up from germline, CDR1 is SEHNR and CDR2 is FQNEAQ (reference sequence).

The chain employs TRBV9 and TRBJ2-3; 11 nucleotides line up with TRBD2. Germline CDR1 is SGDLS and CDR2 is YYNGEE. This CDR3 is 18 amino acids long. With V trimmed by 0 bases and J by 0 bases, 6 bases remained unmatched. The CDR3 bases are TGTGCCAGCAGCGTAGGACTAGCGGGGACTACTAGCACAGATACGCAGTATTTT. It yields the protein CASSVGLAGTTSTDTQYF.

This chain uses TRBV2 with TRBJ2-3, with a weak D call TRBD1 (5 bases). Germline V gene data show CDR1 as SNHLY and CDR2 as FYNNEI. V lost 0 bases and J 3 bases, leaving 7 bases between the germline ends. This CDR3 is 14 amino acids long. CDR3 residues: CASSEAGATDTQYF. The CDR3 DNA reads TGTGCCAGCAGTGAAGCTGGGGCGACAGATACGCAGTATTTT.

The chain combines TRBV28 with TRBJ1-2; D not resolved. The CDR3 consists of 11 residues. Trimming pared 7 bases from V and 2 bases from J, leaving 5 bases between. Per germline, CDR1 MDHEN and CDR2 SYDVKM. The CDR3 region is CASTYNYGYTF. The CDR3 bases are TGTGCCAGCACCTACAACTATGGCTACACCTTC.

The chain links TRBV30 to TRBJ2-7; TRBD2 might be the D (6 bases). Germline V gene sequence: CDR1 GTSNPN, CDR2 SVGIG (reference sequence). This CDR3 has 12 residues. Between the trimmed V and J ends, which lost 5 bases and 2 bases, there was a span of 10 bases. CDR3 in amino acids: CAWSPGAYEQYF. The CDR3 DNA reads TGTGCCTGGTCCCCGGGGGCCTACGAGCAGTACTTC.

In DNA, the CDR3 is TGTGCCAGCAGGAGACAGGGGAATGGCTACACCTTC. Translated: CASRRQGNGYTF. The chain links TRBV6-5 to TRBJ1-2, with 8 bases fitting TRBD1. The CDR3 has 12 amino acids. V was clipped by 6 bases and J by 6 bases; unmatched bases: 3. Germline V gene data show CDR1 as MNHEY and CDR2 as SVGAGI.